The next 27 T cell receptor beta chains were all read from a single sample in a study of blood T cell repertoires in COVID-19. Sequencing used immunoSEQ multiplex PCR; TCRdb keeps in-frame clones, though not all of them. The sample includes around 30,000 clones, 75% to 90% of them seen just once. Source material: peripheral blood. The origin of the receptors is a man aged 55 to 70 with acute or convalescent COVID-19.

V gene TRBV28 combines with J gene TRBJ2-7; 7 nucleotides line up with TRBD2. The ends lost 3 bases at V and 2 bases at J; junction bases unmatched: 4. This CDR3 region has 14 residues. The V gene's germline CDR1 is MDHEN and CDR2 SYDVKM. CDR3 sequence (DNA): TGTGCCAGCAGTTTCGCCGGGGGGACCTACGAGCAGTACTTC. Translating gives CASSFAGGTYEQYF. Looking up the rest from reference TRBV28 and TRBJ2-7 gives the full variable domain: DVKVTQSSRYLVKRTGEKVFLECVQDMDHENMFWYRQDPGLGLRLIYFSYDVKMKEKGDIPEGYSVSREKKERFSLILESASTNQTSMYLCASSFAGGTYEQYFGPGTRLTVT.

The V and J genes are TRBV9 and TRBJ2-3, with D tentatively TRBD2 (7 bases). Trimming took off 3 bases at V and 0 bases at J, with 11 bases between the two ends. This CDR3 is 15 amino acids long. Germline V gives CDR1 SGDLS, CDR2 YYNGEE. CDR3 nucleotides: TGTGCCAGCAGCGCTGCGGGGGCCAGCACAGATACGCAGTATTTT. Translating gives CASSAAGASTDTQYF.

The V gene is TRBV7-3, the J gene TRBJ2-2; TRBD2 matches at 7 bases. Germline V gives CDR1 SGHTA, CDR2 FQGTGA. The CDR3 extends over 18 amino acids. The junction had 8 bases not matched to a gene; V was cut back by 1 base and J by 0 bases. The DNA of the CDR3 is TGTGCCAGCAGCTTAATTAAGGTTAGCGGGCCGAACACCGGGGAGCTGTTTTTT. Protein: CASSLIKVSGPNTGELFF.

The gene calls are TRBV7-2 and TRBJ1-3, with no clear D. V lost 2 bases and J 2 bases, leaving 7 bases between the germline ends. The CDR3 has 14 residues. Germline V gene lookup returns CDR1 SGHTA and CDR2 FQGNSA. CDR3 residues: CASSLPGTGNTIYF. CDR3 DNA sequence: TGTGCCAGCAGCTTACCCGGTACTGGAAACACCATATATTTT.

The chain uses TRBV2 and TRBJ2-1; possible D gene TRBD1, 6 bases. The CDR3 is 15 residues long. V lost 2 bases to trimming and J lost 12 bases, with 20 bases between them. In germline, CDR1 is SNHLY, CDR2 FYNNEI. CDR3 region: CASSESTGQPVGQFF. As DNA, the CDR3 is TGTGCCAGCAGTGAATCAACAGGACAGCCCGTTGGGCAGTTCTTC.

This clone was detected only a few times. The V call is TRBV6-2 or TRBV6-3, the J call TRBJ2-7; 8 bases align to TRBD2. Germline values: CDR1 MNHEY, CDR2 SVGEGT. CDR3 length equals 14 residues. After removal of 4 bases from V and 0 bases from J, the junction contained 2 bases not matched to a gene. DNA of the CDR3: TGTGCCAGCAGTTTCGGGACTAGCTCCTACGAGCAGTACTTC. It yields the protein CASSFGTSSYEQYF.

The chain combines TRBV7-9 with TRBJ1-1, with D hard to call. Trimming pared 1 base from V and 1 base from J, leaving 7 bases between. In germline, CDR1 is SEHNR, CDR2 FQNEAQ (reference sequence). This CDR3 region has 14 residues. The CDR3 DNA is TGTGCCAGCAGCTTAGGGGCTCAGAACACTGAAGCTTTCTTT. Its protein is CASSLGAQNTEAFF. Based on the CDR3 plus reference TRBV7-9 and TRBJ1-1, the full variable domain is DTGVSQNPRHKITKRGQNVTFRCDPISEHNRLYWYRQTLGQGPEFLTYFQNEAQLEKSRLLSDRFSAERPKGSFSTLEIQRTEQGDSAMYLCASSLGAQNTEAFFGQGTRLTVV.

V gene TRBV10-3 combines with J gene TRBJ2-7, with 7 bases identical to TRBD2. Germline CDR1 is ENHRY and CDR2 is SYGVKD. The CDR3 is made up of 15 amino acids. Trimming cost V 0 bases and J 2 bases; bases outside gene matches: 4. In DNA form, the CDR3 reads TGTGCCATCAGTGAGTCCTCTAGCGGCGCCTACGAGCAGTACTTC. Its protein product is CAISESSSGAYEQYF.

The chain combines TRBV6-5 with TRBJ2-1; D remains unclear. Between the trimmed V and J ends, which lost 4 bases and 3 bases, there was a span of 10 bases. Germline lookup yields CDR1 MNHEY and CDR2 SVGAGI. The CDR3 extends over 14 amino acids. CDR3 residues: CASSFFTDYNEQFF. DNA for the CDR3: TGTGCCAGCAGTTTCTTTACAGACTACAATGAGCAGTTCTTC.

The chain joins TRBV7-9 to TRBJ1-1, with TRBD1 matching over 9 bases. The CDR3 is made up of 17 amino acids. CDR1 is SEHNR and CDR2 is FQNEAQ in the germline V gene (reference sequence). The ends lost 5 bases at V and 0 bases at J; junction bases unmatched: 10. DNA for the CDR3: TGTGCCAGCAGCCGTAGTGGGACAGGGTACATGAACACTGAAGCTTTCTTT. Translating it yields CASSRSGTGYMNTEAFF.

The chain employs TRBV11-2 and TRBJ2-2, with 7 bases matching TRBD1. Germline values: CDR1 SGHAT, CDR2 FQNNGV. V lost 5 bases and J lost 1; bases outside the gene matches: 4. The CDR3 is 15 residues long. The CDR3 DNA reads as TGTGCCAGCAGCCCCTGGACAGGGAACACCGGGGAGCTGTTTTTT. It translates to CASSPWTGNTGELFF.

The V call is TRBV4-1, the J call TRBJ1-6; 8 bases agree with TRBD1. This CDR3 is built from 16 residues. Germline CDR1 and CDR2: MGHRA and YSYEKL. V shed 4 bases, J shed 7 bases, and the junction held 9 bases outside the gene matches. The CDR3 DNA is TGCGCCAGCAGCCGTCCATTCACAGGGGGGAATTCACCCCTCCACTTT. It codes for CASSRPFTGGNSPLHF.

The chain is built from TRBV5-1 and TRBJ2-7; D is uncertain. Looked up from germline, CDR1 is SGHRS and CDR2 is YFSETQ. This CDR3 has 13 residues. Trimming left V 1 base short and J 0 bases short, with 5 bases between. Written as DNA, the CDR3 is TGCGCCAGCAGCTTGACAGCCTCCTACGAGCAGTACTTC. As protein: CASSLTASYEQYF.

CDR3 sequence: CASSFAGEAFF. In DNA, the CDR3 is TGTGCCAGCAGCTTTGCCGGTGAAGCTTTCTTT. The genes are TRBV5-4 and TRBJ1-1; D unresolved. CDR3 length: 11 amino acids. V was trimmed by 2 bases and J by 7 bases, leaving 6 bases between them. Germline V CDR1 and CDR2: SGHNT, YYREEE (reference sequence).

This sequence joins TRBV7-2 and TRBJ1-2, with 11 bases aligning to TRBD1. Germline trimming cut 3 bases from V and 3 bases from J; bases unmatched to any gene: 6. The CDR3 loop spans 16 amino acids. Germline CDR1 and CDR2: SGHTA and FQGNSA. This CDR3 reads CASSFHGQGAHYGYTF. The CDR3 DNA reads TGTGCCAGCAGCTTTCACGGACAGGGGGCTCACTATGGCTACACCTTC.

In this sample, this clone turned up a few times. The chain employs TRBV5-1 and TRBJ1-5; 9 bases line up with TRBD1. The CDR3 runs to 14 residues. The junction had 7 bases not matched to a gene; V was cut back by 8 bases and J by 4 bases. Germline V gene lookup returns CDR1 SGHRS and CDR2 YFSETQ. In DNA form, the CDR3 reads TGCGCCAGTCGAGCGGGGACAGGGAATCAGCCCCAGCATTTT. Amino acids: CASRAGTGNQPQHF.

V usage is TRBV4-1 and J usage is TRBJ2-1; 9 bases line up with TRBD1. Looked up from germline, CDR1 is MGHRA and CDR2 is YSYEKL. After removal of 1 base from V and 9 bases from J, the junction contained 13 bases not matched to a gene. This CDR3 region has 17 residues. CDR3 nucleotides: TGCGCCAGCAGCCAAGGAATGACAGGGGGTCGTGCAGGTGAGCAGTTCTTC. Its translation is CASSQGMTGGRAGEQFF.

This sequence joins TRBV10-2 and TRBJ1-5; D not certain. This CDR3 has 15 amino acids. Germline V gene lookup returns CDR1 WSHSY and CDR2 SAAADI. V lost 3 bases to trimming and J lost 1 base, with 10 bases between them. The DNA of the CDR3 is TGCGCCAGCAGTGAAGGAGGATGGAGCAATCAGCCCCAGCATTTT. Amino acids: CASSEGGWSNQPQHF.

This clone was observed a single time. J is TRBJ2-5 and V is TRBV5-1, with TRBD1 as a possible D gene (5 bases). The germline V gene has CDR1 SGHRS and CDR2 YFSETQ. The germline V and J ends were trimmed by 2 bases and 3 bases, with 14 bases remaining between them. The CDR3 length is 15 residues. The CDR3 nucleotides are TGCGCCAGCAGCTTAGTGGCAGGGTCGGAAGAGACCCAGTACTTC. Its protein product is CASSLVAGSEETQYF. Looking up the rest from reference TRBV5-1 and TRBJ2-5 gives the full variable domain: KAGVTQTPRYLIKTRGQQVTLSCSPISGHRSVSWYQQTPGQGLQFLFEYFSETQRNKGNFPGRFSGRQFSNSRSEMNVSTLELGDSALYLCASSLVAGSEETQYFGPGTRLLVL.

The V gene is TRBV30, the J gene TRBJ1-2, with D possibly being TRBD1 (6 bases). CDR3 length: 12 amino acids. Germline V CDR1 and CDR2: GTSNPN, SVGIG (reference sequence). Trimming shortened V by 0 bases and J by 8 bases, and 10 bases separated the two germline ends. Here the CDR3 DNA reads TGTGCCTGGAGTGTAAACAGGGCCGGCTACACCTTC. It translates to CAWSVNRAGYTF.

V is TRBV11-1 and J is TRBJ1-1; D is undetermined. CDR3 size: 13 residues. V was pared by 1 base and J by 1 base, with 4 bases between. CDR1 is SGHAT, CDR2 FQDESV, per germline (reference sequence). CDR3 loop: CASSLGQNTEAFF. CDR3 sequence (DNA): TGTGCCAGCAGCTTAGGGCAGAACACTGAAGCTTTCTTT.

The chain carries TRBV6-5 and TRBJ2-7, with a tentative D call TRBD1 (6 bases). The CDR3 runs 16 residues. Germline CDR1 reads MNHEY; CDR2 reads SVGAGI. With 0 bases removed from V and 6 bases from J, the gap between germline ends came to 18 bases. DNA for the CDR3: TGTGCCAGCAGTTACTCGAGTCTGTGGCAGGGGAGCGAGCAGTACTTC. As protein: CASSYSSLWQGSEQYF.

This chain connects TRBV3-1 (or the pseudogene TRBV3-2) to TRBJ2-2; 13 nucleotides match TRBD2. V shed 3 bases, J shed 8 bases, and the junction held 6 bases outside the gene matches. Germline V CDR1 and CDR2: LGHDT, YNNKEL (reference sequence). The CDR3 covers 16 residues. CDR3 region: CASSHTSGGASGELFF. The CDR3 DNA reads as TGTGCCAGCAGCCATACTAGCGGGGGGGCCTCAGGGGAGCTGTTTTTT.

V and J are TRBV12-3 or TRBV12-4 and TRBJ2-7; no firm D call. Trimming left V 2 bases short and J 2 bases short, with 7 bases between. There are 13 residues in the CDR3. The CDR3 nucleotides are TGTGCCAGCAGTTTACAGACAACCTACGAGCAGTACTTC. It codes for CASSLQTTYEQYF.

The gene calls are TRBV18 and TRBJ2-2, with D tentatively TRBD2 (6 bases). Germline values: CDR1 KGHSH, CDR2 LQKENI. CDR3 length: 17 residues. The V and J ends lost 8 bases and 6 bases respectively, with 25 bases between them. The CDR3 reads CASPKIPEWSGSGELFF. CDR3 coding DNA: TGTGCCAGCCCTAAAATCCCGGAATGGAGCGGGTCCGGGGAGCTGTTTTTT.

The V call is TRBV3-1 (or the pseudogene TRBV3-2), the J call TRBJ1-5; D gene ambiguous. CDR1 is LGHDT and CDR2 is YNNKEL in the germline V gene (reference sequence). This CDR3 contains 13 residues. Trimming took 4 bases from V and 5 from J, leaving 9 bases between them. The CDR3 coding sequence is TGTGCCAGCAGCCGCTCCGGGGATCAGCCCCAGCATTTT. Its translation is CASSRSGDQPQHF.

The chain couples TRBV19 to TRBJ2-5, with TRBD2 matching over 12 bases. Trimming cost V 5 bases and J 4 bases; bases outside gene matches: 8. Germline-derived CDR1 and CDR2 are LNHDA and SQIVND (reference sequence). This CDR3 has 16 residues. The CDR3 nucleotides are TGTGCCAGTAGTCTCCGACTAGCGGGGGACAGAGAGACCCAGTACTTC. This sequence encodes CASSLRLAGDRETQYF.